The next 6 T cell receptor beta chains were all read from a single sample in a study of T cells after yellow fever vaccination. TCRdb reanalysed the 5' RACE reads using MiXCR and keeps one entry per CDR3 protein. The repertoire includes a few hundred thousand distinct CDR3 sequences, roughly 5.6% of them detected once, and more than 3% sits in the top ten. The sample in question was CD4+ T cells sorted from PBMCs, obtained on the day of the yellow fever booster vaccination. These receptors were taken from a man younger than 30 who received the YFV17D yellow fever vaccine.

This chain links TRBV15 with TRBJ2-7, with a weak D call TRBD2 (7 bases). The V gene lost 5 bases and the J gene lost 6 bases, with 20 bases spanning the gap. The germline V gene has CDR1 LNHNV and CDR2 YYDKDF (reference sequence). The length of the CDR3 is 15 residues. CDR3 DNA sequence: TGTGCCACCAGCTCAAGGGGGGGATGGGACGGCGAGCAGTACTTC. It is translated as CATSSRGGWDGEQYF.

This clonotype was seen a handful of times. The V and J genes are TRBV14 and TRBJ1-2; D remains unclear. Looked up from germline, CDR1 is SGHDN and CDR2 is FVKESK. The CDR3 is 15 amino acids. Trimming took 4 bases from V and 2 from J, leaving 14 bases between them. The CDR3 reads CASSPFGPRNYGYTF. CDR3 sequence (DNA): TGTGCCAGCAGCCCTTTCGGGCCACGGAACTATGGCTACACCTTC. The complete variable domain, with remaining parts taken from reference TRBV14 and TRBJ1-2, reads EAGVTQFPSHSVIEKGQTVTLRCDPISGHDNLYWYRRVMGKEIKFLLHFVKESKQDESGMPNNRFLAERTGGTYSTLKVQPAELEDSGVYFCASSPFGPRNYGYTFGSGTRLTVV.

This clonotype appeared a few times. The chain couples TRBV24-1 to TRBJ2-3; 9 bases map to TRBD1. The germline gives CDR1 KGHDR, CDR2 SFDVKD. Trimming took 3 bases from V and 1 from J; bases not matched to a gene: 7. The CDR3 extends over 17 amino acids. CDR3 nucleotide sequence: TGTGCCACCAGTGATACCCGGACAGGGGCAGGCACAGATACGCAGTATTTT. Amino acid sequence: CATSDTRTGAGTDTQYF.

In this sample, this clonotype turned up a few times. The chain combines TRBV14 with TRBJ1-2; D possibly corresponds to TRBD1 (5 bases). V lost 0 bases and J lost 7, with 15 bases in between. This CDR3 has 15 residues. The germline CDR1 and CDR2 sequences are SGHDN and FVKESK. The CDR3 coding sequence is TGTGCCAGCAGCCAAGAGATTGGGGGAGAGACTGGCTACACCTTC. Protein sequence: CASSQEIGGETGYTF.

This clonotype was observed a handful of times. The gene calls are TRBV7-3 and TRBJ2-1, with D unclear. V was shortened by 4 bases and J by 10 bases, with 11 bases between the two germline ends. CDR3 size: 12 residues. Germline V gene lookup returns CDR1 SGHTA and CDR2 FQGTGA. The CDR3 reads CASSSTGYEQFF. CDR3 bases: TGTGCCAGCAGCTCCACGGGTTACGAGCAGTTCTTC.

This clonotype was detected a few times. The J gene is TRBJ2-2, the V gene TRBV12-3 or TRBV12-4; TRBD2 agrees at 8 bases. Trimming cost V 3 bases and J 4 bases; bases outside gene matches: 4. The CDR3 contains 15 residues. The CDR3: CASSFGGGFTGELFF. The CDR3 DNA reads TGTGCCAGCAGTTTTGGCGGGGGGTTCACCGGGGAGCTGTTTTTT.